The 5 T cell receptor beta chains below come from one sample, sequenced in a study of monozygotic twins with inflammatory bowel disease (dated 2019 in TCRdb). The library was generated by 5' RACE. The listed sequencing device is Illumina HiSeq 2500. TCRdb reprocessed the reads and provides one entry for every CDR3 protein sequence; no DNA is given. The data table for this sample lists around 220,000 distinct CDR3 sequences. Jointly, the top ten make up roughly 7.5% of the sample. Input material: blood. The receptors derive from a human donor with ulcerative colitis or Crohn's disease, or a healthy co-twin of an affected twin (not recorded which).

The rearrangement joins TRBV7-2 to TRBJ2-3; TCRdb lists TRBD2, though no DNA is available to test this call. This CDR3 contains 15 residues. The germline CDR1 and CDR2 sequences are SGHTA and FQGNSA. The CDR3 here is CASSLNSQEGDTQYF.

V usage is TRBV5-1 and J usage is TRBJ2-5; TCRdb picks TRBD1, but there is no DNA to check that call. The CDR3 extends over 15 amino acids. Germline values: CDR1 SGHRS, CDR2 YFSETQ. CDR3 region: CASSSQLAVGVTQYF.

The chain uses TRBV14 and TRBJ2-1; TCRdb proposes TRBD2, but this gene call is untestable without DNA. The CDR3 has 16 residues. The germline gives CDR1 SGHDN, CDR2 FVKESK. The CDR3 is CASSPSGTPSYNEQFF.

The J gene is TRBJ2-7, the V gene TRBV5-1; TCRdb's D call, TRBD2, is unchecked because there is no DNA. Per germline, CDR1 SGHRS and CDR2 YFSETQ. CDR3 length: 15 residues. The CDR3 loop is CASSPGLEGLYEQYF.

This chain joins TRBV6-2 or TRBV6-3 and TRBJ2-7; TCRdb gives TRBD2 as the D gene, but with no DNA this cannot be confirmed. Per germline, CDR1 MNHEY and CDR2 SVGEGT. This CDR3 spans 14 amino acids. The CDR3 region is CASSSGILSYEQYF.